This entry is about one T cell receptor (beta chain). The data originate from a study of blood T cell repertoires in COVID-19. The overall study: Sites in the United States, Italy and Spain provided acute and convalescent COVID-19 samples. From T cells, B-cell-depleted T cells, or PBMCs came the material, which was cDNA or gDNA.

In the original workflow: It was from reference gene primer amplification that nucleated cell counts were estimated. Sequencing used immunoSEQ multiplex PCR; TCRdb keeps in-frame clones, though not all of them. V and J calls and clone size are given by that table; D and trimming were obtained from the DNA. The table shows 30,000 to 40,000 clones, with 91% occurring only once. Germline assignment: CDR1 SEHNR and CDR2 FQNEAQ (reference sequence). The CDR3 sequence is 13 residues long. Deletions cut 7 bases from V and 5 bases from J, with 14 bases between. The receptor was isolated from a human donor in a cohort sampled during active COVID-19. What was sequenced was peripheral blood. The rearrangement uses TRBV7-9 and TRBJ2-5, with a tentative D call TRBD1 (5 bases). DNA for the CDR3: TGTGCCAGCACGCTAGGGGCTGTCGAGACCCAGTACTTC. Residues: CASTLGAVETQYF. Together with reference TRBV7-9 and TRBJ2-5, the CDR3 gives the full variable domain: DTGVSQNPRHKITKRGQNVTFRCDPISEHNRLYWYRQTLGQGPEFLTYFQNEAQLEKSRLLSDRFSAERPKGSFSTLEIQRTEQGDSAMYLCASTLGAVETQYFGPGTRLLVL.